This TCR beta chain stems from a study of blood T cell repertoires in COVID-19 (dated by TCRdb to about 2020). For context, the study as a whole: Collaborator samples came from the United States, Italy and Spain and covered acute and convalescent phases of COVID-19. The material from the prospective study consisted of cDNA or gDNA derived from T cells, B-cell-depleted T cells, or PBMCs. Subjects who had been exposed to COVID-19, were actively infected with it, or had recovered from it provided the deeply sampled blood TCRbeta repertoires that made up the dataset. The repertoires were released in a freely available public database meant as a resource for research on the immune response to SARS-CoV-2. Samples were obtained from the ongoing ImmuneRACE study (first 160 participants) and from approximately 1,200 subjects provided by 6 global collaborators. Nearly every sample came with metadata listing a de-identified subject ID, COVID-19 status, age in years and sex. HLA class I and class II types, where available, came from metadata supplied by the sample provider rather than from assay-based typing. Overall study outcomes, separate from this receptor: The quantity of clinical and demographic metadata differed by source and by participant and was supplied without curation.

From V the trimming removes 2 bases and from J it removes 8 bases, while the gene matches leave 9 bases of the junction unaccounted for. In the germline V gene, CDR1 corresponds to SQVTM and CDR2 to ANQGSEA. Measured from the cysteine to the phenylalanine, the CDR3 is 14 residues long. The entry retains the CDR3 DNA only, 42 bases that are in frame from base 1. To note about this clone: Its antigen specificity is not known. The record has no base qualities; no much larger clone is one base away.

The collaborating institutions used their own protocols to collect whole blood in K2EDTA tubes. Collaborator samples were shipped for TCRbeta analysis as frozen whole blood, isolated PBMCs, or DNA extracted from either sample type. TCRbeta CDR3 regions were amplified from genomic DNA using the immunoSEQ Assay, a bias-controlled multiplex PCR. The source study handled its data this way. The number of nucleated cells in each sample was estimated by amplification of reference gene primers within the assay. To quantify the absolute abundance of each unique TCRbeta CDR3 rearrangement, sequence reads were collapsed and filtered. For each sample, productive Simpson clonality was calculated as the square root of Simpson's diversity index across productive rearrangements. Held by TCRdb, this immuneACCESS table contains in-frame sequences only and omits some clones. Under half of the omission traces to an unresolved V gene where checked; the cause of the rest is unknown. That table furnishes V, J and clone size, whereas the DNA furnished D and trimming. The sample includes nearly 60,000 clones, with approximately 81% observed a single time. Together, the top ten hold 4.7% of the sample.

The sample consisted of peripheral blood. The clonotype was recovered from a man between 35 and 55 years old with active COVID-19. The V and J genes are TRBV29-1 and TRBJ1-2; 9 nucleotides in the junction match TRBD1. Here the CDR3 is given as CSVEPTGGAWGYTF. The DNA sequence is given as TGCAGCGTTGAACCCACAGGGGGCGCTTGGGGCTACACCTTC.